The T cell receptor beta chain under discussion was sequenced for a study of cytomegalovirus exposure and HLA in healthy donors. Whole-study results and caveats: Common viral pathogens seemed, in a later analysis, to connect with several of the most significant clusters.

The CDR3 sequence is 15 residues long. Germline CDR1 reads LNHNV; CDR2 reads YYDKDF (reference sequence). V was pared by 0 bases and J by 5 bases, with 11 bases between. PCR involved 60 Vbeta and 13 Jbeta primers. Sequencing was performed with immunoSEQ multiplex PCR; in TCRdb, only in-frame clones are kept and a portion is missing. The data contain about 200,000 clones, 70% to 85% of them seen just once; the ten biggest clones take up around 3.9%. Points on this clone: Its matching antigen is unknown.

The receptor comes from a male donor in good health and CMV-seronegative. The chain combines TRBV15 with TRBJ1-5, with D tentatively TRBD1 (5 bases). The material sequenced was PBMCs. CDR3: CATSRDLTDYQPQHF. The CDR3, as DNA: TGTGCCACCAGCAGAGATCTGACAGATTATCAGCCCCAGCATTTT.